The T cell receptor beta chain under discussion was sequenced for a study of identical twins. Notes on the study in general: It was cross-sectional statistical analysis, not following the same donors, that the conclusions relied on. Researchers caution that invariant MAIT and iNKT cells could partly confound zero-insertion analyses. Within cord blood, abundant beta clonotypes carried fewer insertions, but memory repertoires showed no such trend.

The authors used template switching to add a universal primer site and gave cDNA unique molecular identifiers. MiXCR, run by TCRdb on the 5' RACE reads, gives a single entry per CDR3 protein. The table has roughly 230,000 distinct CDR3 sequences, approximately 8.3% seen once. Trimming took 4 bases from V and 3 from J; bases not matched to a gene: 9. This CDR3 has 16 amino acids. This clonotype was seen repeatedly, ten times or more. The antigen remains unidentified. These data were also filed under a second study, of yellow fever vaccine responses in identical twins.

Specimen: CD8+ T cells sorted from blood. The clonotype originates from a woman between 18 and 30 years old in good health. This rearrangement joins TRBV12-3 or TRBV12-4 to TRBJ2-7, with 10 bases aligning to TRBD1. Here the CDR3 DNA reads TGTGCCAGCAGTTCAATCTCCGGGACAGGGGACTACGAGCAGTACTTC. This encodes CASSSISGTGDYEQYF.